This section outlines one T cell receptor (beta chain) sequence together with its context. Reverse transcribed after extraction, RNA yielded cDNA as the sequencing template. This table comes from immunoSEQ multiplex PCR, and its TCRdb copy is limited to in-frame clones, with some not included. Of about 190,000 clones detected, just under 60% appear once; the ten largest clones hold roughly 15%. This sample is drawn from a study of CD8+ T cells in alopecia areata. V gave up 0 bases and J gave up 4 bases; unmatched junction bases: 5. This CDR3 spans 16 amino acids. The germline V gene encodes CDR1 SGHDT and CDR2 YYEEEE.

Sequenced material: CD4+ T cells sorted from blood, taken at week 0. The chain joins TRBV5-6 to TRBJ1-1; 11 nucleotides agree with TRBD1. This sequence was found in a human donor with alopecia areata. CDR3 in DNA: TGTGCCAGCAGCTTGGTGGCCGGGACAGGGGGCACTGAAGCTTTCTTT. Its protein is CASSLVAGTGGTEAFF.